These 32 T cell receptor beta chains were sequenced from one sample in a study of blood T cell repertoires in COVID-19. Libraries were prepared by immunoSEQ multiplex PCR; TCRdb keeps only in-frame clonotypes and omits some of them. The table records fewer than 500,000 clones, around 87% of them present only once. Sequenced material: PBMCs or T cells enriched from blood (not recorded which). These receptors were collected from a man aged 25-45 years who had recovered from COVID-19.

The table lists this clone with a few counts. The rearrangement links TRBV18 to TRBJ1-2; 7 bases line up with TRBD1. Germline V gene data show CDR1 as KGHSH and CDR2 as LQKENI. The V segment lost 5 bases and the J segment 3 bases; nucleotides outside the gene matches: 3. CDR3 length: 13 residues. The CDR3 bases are TGTGCCAGCTCATTCGGGACAGACTATGGCTACACCTTC. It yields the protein CASSFGTDYGYTF.

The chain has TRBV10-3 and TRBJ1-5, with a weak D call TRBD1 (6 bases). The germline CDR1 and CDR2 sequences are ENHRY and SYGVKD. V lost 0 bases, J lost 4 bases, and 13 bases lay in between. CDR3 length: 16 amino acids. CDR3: CAISESRGAGNQPQHF. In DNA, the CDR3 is TGTGCCATCAGTGAGTCGCGGGGGGCCGGGAATCAGCCCCAGCATTTT.

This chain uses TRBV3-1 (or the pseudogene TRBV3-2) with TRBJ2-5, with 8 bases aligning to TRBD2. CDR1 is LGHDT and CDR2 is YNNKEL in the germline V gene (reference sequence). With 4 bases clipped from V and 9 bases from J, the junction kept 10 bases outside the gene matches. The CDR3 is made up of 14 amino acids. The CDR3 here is CASSLPGGQWAQYF. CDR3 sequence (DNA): TGTGCCAGCAGCCTCCCGGGAGGGCAGTGGGCCCAGTACTTC.

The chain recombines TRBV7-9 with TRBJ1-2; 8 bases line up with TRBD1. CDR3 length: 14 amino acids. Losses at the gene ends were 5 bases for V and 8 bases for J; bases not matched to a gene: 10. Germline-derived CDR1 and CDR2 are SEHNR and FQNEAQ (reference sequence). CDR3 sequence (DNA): TGTGCCAGCAGCCCCTGGACAGGGAATGTGGGCTACACCTTC. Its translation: CASSPWTGNVGYTF. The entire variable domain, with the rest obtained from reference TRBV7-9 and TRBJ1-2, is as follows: DTGVSQNPRHKITKRGQNVTFRCDPISEHNRLYWYRQTLGQGPEFLTYFQNEAQLEKSRLLSDRFSAERPKGSFSTLEIQRTEQGDSAMYLCASSPWTGNVGYTFGSGTRLTVV.

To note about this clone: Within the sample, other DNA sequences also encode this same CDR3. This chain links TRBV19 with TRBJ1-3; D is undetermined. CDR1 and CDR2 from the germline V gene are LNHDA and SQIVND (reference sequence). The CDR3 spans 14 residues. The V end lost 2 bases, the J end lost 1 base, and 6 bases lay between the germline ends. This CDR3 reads CASSISLSGNTIYF. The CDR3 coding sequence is TGTGCCAGTAGTATATCGCTATCTGGAAACACCATATATTTT.

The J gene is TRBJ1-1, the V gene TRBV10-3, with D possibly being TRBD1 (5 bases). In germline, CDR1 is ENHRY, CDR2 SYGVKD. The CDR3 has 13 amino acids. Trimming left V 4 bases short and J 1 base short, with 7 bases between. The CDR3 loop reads CAISGTPNTEAFF. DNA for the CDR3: TGTGCCATCAGTGGGACACCGAACACTGAAGCTTTCTTT.

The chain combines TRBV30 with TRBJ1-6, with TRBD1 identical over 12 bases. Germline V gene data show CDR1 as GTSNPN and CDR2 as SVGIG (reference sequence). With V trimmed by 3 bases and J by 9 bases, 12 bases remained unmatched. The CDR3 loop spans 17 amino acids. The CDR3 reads CAWSRDRGPPVGSPLHF. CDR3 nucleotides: TGTGCCTGGAGCCGGGACAGGGGGCCTCCCGTTGGTTCACCCCTCCACTTT. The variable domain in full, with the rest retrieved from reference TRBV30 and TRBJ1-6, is SQTIHQWPATLVQPVGSPLSLECTVEGTSNPNLYWYRQAAGRGLQLLFYSVGIGQISSEVPQNLSASRPQDRQFILSSKKLLLSDSGFYLCAWSRDRGPPVGSPLHFGNGTRLTVT.

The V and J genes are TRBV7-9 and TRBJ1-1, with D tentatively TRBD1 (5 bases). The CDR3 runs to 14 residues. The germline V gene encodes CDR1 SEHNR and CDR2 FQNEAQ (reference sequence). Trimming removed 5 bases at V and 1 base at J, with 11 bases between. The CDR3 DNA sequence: TGTGCCAGCAGCCCTAATACAGGGAACACTGAAGCTTTCTTT. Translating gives CASSPNTGNTEAFF.

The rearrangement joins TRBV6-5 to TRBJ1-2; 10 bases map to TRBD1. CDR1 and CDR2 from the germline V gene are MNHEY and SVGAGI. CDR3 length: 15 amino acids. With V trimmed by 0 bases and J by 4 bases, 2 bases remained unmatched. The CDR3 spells CASSYSTGGGYGYTF. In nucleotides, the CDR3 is TGTGCCAGCAGTTACTCGACAGGGGGCGGCTATGGCTACACCTTC.

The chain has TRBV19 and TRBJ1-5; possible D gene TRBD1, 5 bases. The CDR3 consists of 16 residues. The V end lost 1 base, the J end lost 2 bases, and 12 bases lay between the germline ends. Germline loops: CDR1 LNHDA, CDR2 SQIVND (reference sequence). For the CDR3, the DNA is TGTGCCAGTAGTATAGCAGGGCTAGTGGGCAATCAGCCCCAGCATTTT. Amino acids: CASSIAGLVGNQPQHF.

This CDR3 is CASSQAWSGTGDQPQHF. In nucleotides, the CDR3 is TGTGCCAGCAGCCAAGCATGGTCAGGAACAGGGGATCAGCCCCAGCATTTT. The chain carries TRBV4-2 and TRBJ1-5; 7 nucleotides line up with TRBD1. Per the germline V gene, CDR1 is LGHNA and CDR2 is YNFKEQ. This CDR3 spans 17 amino acids. J lost 5 bases, V lost 1 base, and 11 bases had no gene match.

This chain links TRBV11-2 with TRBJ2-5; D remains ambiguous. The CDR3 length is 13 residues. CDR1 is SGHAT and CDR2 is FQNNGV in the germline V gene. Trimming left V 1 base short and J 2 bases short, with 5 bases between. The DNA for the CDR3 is TGTGCCAGCAGCTTAGGAGTGCAAGAGACCCAGTACTTC. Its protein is CASSLGVQETQYF. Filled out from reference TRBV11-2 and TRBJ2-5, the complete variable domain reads EAGVAQSPRYKIIEKRQSVAFWCNPISGHATLYWYQQILGQGPKLLIQFQNNGVVDDSQLPKDRFSAERLKGVDSTLKIQPAKLEDSAVYLCASSLGVQETQYFGPGTRLLVL.

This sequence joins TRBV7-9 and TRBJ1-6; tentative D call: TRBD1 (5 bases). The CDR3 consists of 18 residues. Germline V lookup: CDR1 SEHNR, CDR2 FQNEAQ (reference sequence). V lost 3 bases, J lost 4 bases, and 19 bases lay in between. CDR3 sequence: CASSFETGGRAYNSPLHF. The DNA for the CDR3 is TGTGCCAGCAGCTTCGAAACCGGGGGGAGGGCTTATAATTCACCCCTCCACTTT.

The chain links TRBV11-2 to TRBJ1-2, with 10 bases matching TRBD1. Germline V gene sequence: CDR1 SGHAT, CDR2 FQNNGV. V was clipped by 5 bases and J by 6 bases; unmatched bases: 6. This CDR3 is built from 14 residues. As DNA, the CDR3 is TGTGCCAGCAGCCCAAGGGACAGGGGCGATGGCTACACCTTC. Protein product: CASSPRDRGDGYTF.

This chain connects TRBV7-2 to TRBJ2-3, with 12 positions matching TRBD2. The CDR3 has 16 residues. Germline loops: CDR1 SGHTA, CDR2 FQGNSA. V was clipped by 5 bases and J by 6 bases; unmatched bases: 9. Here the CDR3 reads CASSPSTSGGRDTQYF. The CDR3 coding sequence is TGTGCCAGCAGCCCCTCGACTAGCGGGGGTCGGGATACGCAGTATTTT.

Here the CDR3 reads CASNLAQGYYGYTF. CDR3 nucleotides: TGCGCCAGTAATCTTGCTCAGGGGTACTATGGCTACACCTTC. V is TRBV5-1 and J is TRBJ1-2, with D possibly being TRBD1 (6 bases). This CDR3 spans 14 amino acids. Germline V gene sequence: CDR1 SGHRS, CDR2 YFSETQ. The V and J ends lost 8 bases and 3 bases respectively, with 17 bases between them.

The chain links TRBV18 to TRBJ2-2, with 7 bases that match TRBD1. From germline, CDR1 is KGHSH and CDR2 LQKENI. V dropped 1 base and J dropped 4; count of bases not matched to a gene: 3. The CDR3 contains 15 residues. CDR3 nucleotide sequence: TGTGCCAGCTCACCACGGACAGGTTCCACCGGGGAGCTGTTTTTT. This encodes CASSPRTGSTGELFF.

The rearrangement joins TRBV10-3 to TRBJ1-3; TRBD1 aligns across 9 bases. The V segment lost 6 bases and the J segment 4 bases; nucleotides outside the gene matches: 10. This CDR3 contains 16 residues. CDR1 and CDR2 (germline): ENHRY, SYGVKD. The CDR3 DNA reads TGTGCCATCAGGGAAAGACAGGGGGTCGTCGGAAACACCATATATTTT. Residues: CAIRERQGVVGNTIYF.

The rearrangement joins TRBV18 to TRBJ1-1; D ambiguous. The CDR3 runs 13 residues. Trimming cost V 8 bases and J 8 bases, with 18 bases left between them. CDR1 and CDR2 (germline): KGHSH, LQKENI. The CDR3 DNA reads TGTGCCAGCCACATAGCAGGAGGAACCGAAGCTTTCTTT. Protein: CASHIAGGTEAFF.

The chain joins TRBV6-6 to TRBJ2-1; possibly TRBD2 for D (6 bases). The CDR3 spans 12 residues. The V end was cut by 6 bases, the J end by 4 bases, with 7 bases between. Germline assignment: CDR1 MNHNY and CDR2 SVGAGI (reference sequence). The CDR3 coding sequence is TGTGCCAGCAGGGGGGGATACAATGAGCAGTTCTTC. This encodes CASRGGYNEQFF.

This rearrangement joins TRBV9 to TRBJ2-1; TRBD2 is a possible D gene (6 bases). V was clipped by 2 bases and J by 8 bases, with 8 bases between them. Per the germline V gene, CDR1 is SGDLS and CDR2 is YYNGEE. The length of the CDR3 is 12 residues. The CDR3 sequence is CASSVWEDEQFF. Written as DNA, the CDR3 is TGTGCCAGCAGCGTCTGGGAGGATGAGCAGTTCTTC.

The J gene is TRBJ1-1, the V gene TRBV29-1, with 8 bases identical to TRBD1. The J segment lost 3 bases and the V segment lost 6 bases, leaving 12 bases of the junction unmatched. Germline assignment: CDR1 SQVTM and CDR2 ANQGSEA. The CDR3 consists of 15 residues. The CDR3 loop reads CSVDRGTRQDTEAFF. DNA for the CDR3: TGCAGCGTAGACAGGGGCACCCGTCAGGACACTGAAGCTTTCTTT.

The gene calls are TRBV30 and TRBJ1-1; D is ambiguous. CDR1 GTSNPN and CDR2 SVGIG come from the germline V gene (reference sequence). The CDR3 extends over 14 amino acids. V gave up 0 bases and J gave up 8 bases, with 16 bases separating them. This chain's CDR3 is CAWSVRLAGSEAFF. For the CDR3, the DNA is TGTGCCTGGAGTGTAAGGTTGGCCGGGTCAGAAGCTTTCTTT.

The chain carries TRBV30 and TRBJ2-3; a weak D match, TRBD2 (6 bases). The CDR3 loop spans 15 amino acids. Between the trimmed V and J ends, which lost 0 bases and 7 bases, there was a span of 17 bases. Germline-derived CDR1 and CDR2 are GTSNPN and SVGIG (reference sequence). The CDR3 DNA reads TGTGCCTGGAGTGTCGACTTCGGACGGGGGAATACGCAGTATTTT. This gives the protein CAWSVDFGRGNTQYF.

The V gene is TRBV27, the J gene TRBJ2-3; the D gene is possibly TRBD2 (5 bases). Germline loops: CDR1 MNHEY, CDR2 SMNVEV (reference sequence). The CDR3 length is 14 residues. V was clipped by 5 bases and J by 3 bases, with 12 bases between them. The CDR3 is CASSLRGRTDTQYF. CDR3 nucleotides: TGTGCCAGCAGTCTCCGAGGGCGGACAGATACGCAGTATTTT.

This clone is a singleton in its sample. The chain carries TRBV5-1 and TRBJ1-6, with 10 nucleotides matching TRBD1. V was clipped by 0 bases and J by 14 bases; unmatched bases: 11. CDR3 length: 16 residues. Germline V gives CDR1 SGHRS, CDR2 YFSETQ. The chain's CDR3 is CASSLGARTGGETLHF. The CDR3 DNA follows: TGCGCCAGCAGCTTGGGGGCTCGGACAGGGGGTGAAACCCTCCACTTT. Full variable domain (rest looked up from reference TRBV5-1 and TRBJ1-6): KAGVTQTPRYLIKTRGQQVTLSCSPISGHRSVSWYQQTPGQGLQFLFEYFSETQRNKGNFPGRFSGRQFSNSRSEMNVSTLELGDSALYLCASSLGARTGGETLHFGNGTRLTVT.

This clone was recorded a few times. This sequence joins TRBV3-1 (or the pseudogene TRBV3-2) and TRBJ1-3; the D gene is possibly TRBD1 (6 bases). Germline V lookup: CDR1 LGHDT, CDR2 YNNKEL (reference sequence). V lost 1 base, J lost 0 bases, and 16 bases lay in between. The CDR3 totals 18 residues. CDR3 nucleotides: TGTGCCAGCAGCCAAGTAGGACAGACTCTTTACTCTGGAAACACCATATATTTT. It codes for CASSQVGQTLYSGNTIYF.

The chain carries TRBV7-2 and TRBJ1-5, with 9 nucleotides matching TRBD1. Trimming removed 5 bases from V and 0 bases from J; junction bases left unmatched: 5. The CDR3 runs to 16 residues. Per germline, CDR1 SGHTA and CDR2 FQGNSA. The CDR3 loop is CASSATGQGSNQPQHF. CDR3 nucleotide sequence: TGTGCCAGCAGCGCTACGGGACAGGGTAGCAATCAGCCCCAGCATTTT.

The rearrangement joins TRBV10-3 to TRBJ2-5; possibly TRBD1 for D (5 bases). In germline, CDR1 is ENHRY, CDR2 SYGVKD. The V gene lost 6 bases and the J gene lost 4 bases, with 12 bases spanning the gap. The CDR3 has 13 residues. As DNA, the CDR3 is TGTGCCATCAGACAGGAAGGGATAGAGACCCAGTACTTC. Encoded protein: CAIRQEGIETQYF.

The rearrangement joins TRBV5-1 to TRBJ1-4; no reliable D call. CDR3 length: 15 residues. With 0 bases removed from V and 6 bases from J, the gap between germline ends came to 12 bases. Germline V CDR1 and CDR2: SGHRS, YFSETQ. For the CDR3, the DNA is TGCGCCAGCAGCTTGGCCGTTGGAGGTCATGAAAAACTGTTTTTT. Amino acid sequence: CASSLAVGGHEKLFF.

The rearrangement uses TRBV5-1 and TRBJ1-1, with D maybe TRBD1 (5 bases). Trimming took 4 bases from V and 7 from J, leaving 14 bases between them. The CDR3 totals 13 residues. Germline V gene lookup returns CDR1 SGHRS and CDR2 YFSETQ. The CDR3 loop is CASSPSGQNEAFF. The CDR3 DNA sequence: TGCGCCAGCAGCCCATCCGGACAAAATGAAGCTTTCTTT.

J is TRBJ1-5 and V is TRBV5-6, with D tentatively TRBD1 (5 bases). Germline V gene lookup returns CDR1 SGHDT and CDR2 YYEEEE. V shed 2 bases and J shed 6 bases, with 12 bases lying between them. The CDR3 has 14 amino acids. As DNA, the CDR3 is TGTGCCAGCAGCTTAAGTCAGGGCGCTCAGCCCCAGCATTTT. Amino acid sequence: CASSLSQGAQPQHF. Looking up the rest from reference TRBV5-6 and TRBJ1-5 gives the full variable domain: DAGVTQSPTHLIKTRGQQVTLRCSPKSGHDTVSWYQQALGQGPQFIFQYYEEEERQRGNFPDRFSGHQFPNYSSELNVNALLLGDSALYLCASSLSQGAQPQHFGDGTRLSIL.